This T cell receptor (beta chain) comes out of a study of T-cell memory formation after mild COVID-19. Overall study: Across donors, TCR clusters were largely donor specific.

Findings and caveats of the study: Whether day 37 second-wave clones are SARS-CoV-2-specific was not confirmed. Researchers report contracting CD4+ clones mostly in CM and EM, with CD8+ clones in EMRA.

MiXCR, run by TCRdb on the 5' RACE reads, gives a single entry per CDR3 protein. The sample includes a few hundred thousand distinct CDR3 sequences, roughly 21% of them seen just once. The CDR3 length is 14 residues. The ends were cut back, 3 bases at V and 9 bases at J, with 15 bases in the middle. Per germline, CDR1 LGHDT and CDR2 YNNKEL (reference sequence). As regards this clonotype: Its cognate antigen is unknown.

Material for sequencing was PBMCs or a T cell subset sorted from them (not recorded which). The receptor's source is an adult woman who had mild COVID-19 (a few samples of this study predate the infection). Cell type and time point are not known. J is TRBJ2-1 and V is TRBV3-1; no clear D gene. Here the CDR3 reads CASSHSPTVSEQFF. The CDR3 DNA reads TGTGCCAGCAGCCACTCCCCCACGGTGAGTGAGCAGTTCTTC.